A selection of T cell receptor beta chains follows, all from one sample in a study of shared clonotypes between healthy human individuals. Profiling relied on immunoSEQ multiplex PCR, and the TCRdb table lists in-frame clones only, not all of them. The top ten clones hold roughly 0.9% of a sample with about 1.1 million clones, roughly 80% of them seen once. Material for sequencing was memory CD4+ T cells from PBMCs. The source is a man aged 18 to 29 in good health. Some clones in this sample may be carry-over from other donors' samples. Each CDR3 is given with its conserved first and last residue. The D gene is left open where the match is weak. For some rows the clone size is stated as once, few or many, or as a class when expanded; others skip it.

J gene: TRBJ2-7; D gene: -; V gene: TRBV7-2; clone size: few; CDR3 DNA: TGTGCCAGCAGCTTAGAGTACGAGCAGTACTTC; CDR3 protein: CASSLEYEQYF
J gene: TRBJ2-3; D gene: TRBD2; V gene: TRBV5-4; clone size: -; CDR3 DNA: TGTGCCAGCAGCTCCCCCGGGGGGTCCACAGATACGCAGTATTTT; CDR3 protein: CASSSPGGSTDTQYF
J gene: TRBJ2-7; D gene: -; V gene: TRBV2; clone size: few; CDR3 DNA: TGTGCCAGCCTTCGGAATGCCTACGAGCAGTACTTC; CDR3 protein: CASLRNAYEQYF
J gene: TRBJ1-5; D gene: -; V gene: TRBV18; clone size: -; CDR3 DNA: TGTGCCAGCTCCCCGGACAGTAACTATCAGCCCCAGCATTTT; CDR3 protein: CASSPDSNYQPQHF
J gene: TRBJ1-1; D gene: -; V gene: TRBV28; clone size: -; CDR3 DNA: TGTGCCAGCACAAGGGGCTGGACTGAAGCTTTCTTT; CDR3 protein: CASTRGWTEAFF
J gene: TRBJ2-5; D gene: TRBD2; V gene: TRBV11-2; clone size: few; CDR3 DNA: TGTGCCAGCAGCTTAGGGACTAGCGGGAGGGGGGAGACCCAGTACTTC; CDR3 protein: CASSLGTSGRGETQYF
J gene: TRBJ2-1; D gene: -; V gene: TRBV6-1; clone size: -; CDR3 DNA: TGTGCCAGCAGCGAACGTCCCAGCGGAAGCTCCTACAATGAGCAGTTCTTC; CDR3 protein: CASSERPSGSSYNEQFF
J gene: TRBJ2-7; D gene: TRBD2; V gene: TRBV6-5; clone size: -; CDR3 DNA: TGTGCCAGCAGACCAGGACTAGCGGTAGCCTACGAGCAGTACTTC; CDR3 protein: CASRPGLAVAYEQYF
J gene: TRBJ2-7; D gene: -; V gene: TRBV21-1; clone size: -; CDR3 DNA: TGTGCCAGCAGCAATACGGGACAGAAGACCTACGAGCAGTACTTC; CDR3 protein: CASSNTGQKTYEQYF
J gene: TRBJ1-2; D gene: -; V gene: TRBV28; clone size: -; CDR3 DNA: TGTGCCAGCAGTACTCCAGGAGCTTCCTATGGCTACACCTTC; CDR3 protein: CASSTPGASYGYTF
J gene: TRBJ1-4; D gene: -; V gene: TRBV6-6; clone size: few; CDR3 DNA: TGTGCCAGCAGTTATGTGGGGGCTAGGGAAAAACTGTTTTTT; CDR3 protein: CASSYVGAREKLFF
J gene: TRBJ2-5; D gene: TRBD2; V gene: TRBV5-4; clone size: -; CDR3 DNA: TGTGCCAGCAGCTTCGGGGAGGGCCAAGAGACCCAGTACTTC; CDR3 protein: CASSFGEGQETQYF
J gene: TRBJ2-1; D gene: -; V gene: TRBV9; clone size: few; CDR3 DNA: TGTGCCAGCAGCGTAGCCGGCTACAATGAGCAGTTCTTC; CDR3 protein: CASSVAGYNEQFF
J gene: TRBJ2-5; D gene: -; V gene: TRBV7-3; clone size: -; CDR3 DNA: TGTGCCAGCAGCTTCTCTATCCAAGAGACCCAGTACTTC; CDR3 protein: CASSFSIQETQYF
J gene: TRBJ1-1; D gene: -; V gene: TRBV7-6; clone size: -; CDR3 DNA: TGTGCCAGCAGCTTATCGGGCCCTTTGAACACTGAAGCTTTCTTT; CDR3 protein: CASSLSGPLNTEAFF
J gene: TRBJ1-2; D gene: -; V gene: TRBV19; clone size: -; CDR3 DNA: TGTGCCAGTAGTATGCGCCGGCAAGACTATGGCTACACCTTC; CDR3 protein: CASSMRRQDYGYTF
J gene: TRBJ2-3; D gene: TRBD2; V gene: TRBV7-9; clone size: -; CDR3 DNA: TGTGCCAGCAGCTTCGGAAATAGCGGGAGGCGTGATACGCAGTATTTT; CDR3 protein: CASSFGNSGRRDTQYF
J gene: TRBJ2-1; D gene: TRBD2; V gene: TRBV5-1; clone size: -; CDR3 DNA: TGCGCCAGCAGCGGACTAGCGGGAGGTCCCAATGAGCAGTTCTTC; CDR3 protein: CASSGLAGGPNEQFF
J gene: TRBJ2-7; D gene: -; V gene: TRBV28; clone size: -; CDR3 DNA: TGTGCCAGCAGCCCGCTTGTTTACTCCTACGAGCAGTACTTC; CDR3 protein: CASSPLVYSYEQYF
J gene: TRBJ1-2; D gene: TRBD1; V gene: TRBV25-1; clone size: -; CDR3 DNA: TGTGCCAGCACCTCCGGGACAGGGGGTGGCTACACCTTC; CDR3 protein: CASTSGTGGGYTF
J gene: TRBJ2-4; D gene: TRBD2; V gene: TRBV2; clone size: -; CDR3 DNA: TGTGCCAGCAGCCAAACAGGGAAGAGGGGACTAGCGGTACACATTCAGTACTTC; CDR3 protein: CASSQTGKRGLAVHIQYF
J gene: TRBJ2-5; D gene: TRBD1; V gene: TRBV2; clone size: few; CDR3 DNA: TGTGCCAGCAGTGGGGACAGGGCGGAGACCCAGTACTTC; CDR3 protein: CASSGDRAETQYF
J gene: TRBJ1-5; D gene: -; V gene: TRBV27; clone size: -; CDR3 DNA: TGTGCCAGCAGTTTTGGATCAGCCCAGCCCCAGCATTTT; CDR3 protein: CASSFGSAQPQHF
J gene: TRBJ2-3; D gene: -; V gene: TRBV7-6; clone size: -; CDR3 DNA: TGTGCCAGCAGCCGACGACAGGTTAGCACAGATACGCAGTATTTT; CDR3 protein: CASSRRQVSTDTQYF
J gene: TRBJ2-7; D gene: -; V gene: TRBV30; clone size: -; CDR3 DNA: TGTGCCAGTTCATTGACTAGCTCCTACGAGCAGTACTTC; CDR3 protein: CASSLTSSYEQYF
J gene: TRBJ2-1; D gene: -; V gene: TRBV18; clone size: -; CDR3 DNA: TGTGCCAGCTCACCGTACGGGGAAGGGGATGAGCAGTTCTTC; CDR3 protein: CASSPYGEGDEQFF
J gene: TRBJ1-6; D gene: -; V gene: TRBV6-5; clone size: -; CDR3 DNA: TGTGCCACCAAAGGTTTGGGGGCAAAGAATTCACCCCTCCACTTT; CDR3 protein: CATKGLGAKNSPLHF
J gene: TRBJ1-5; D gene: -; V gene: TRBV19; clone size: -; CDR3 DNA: TGTGCCAGTAGTATAGTCGGGGATAGCAATCAGCCCCAGCATTTT; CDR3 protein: CASSIVGDSNQPQHF
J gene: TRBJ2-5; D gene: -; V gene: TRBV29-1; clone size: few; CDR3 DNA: TGCAGCGTTGAAGAAGGGACAATCCAAGAGACCCAGTACTTC; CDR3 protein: CSVEEGTIQETQYF
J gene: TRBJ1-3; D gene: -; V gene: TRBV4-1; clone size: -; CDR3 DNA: TGCGCCAGCAGCCAGCCTGGGGGTACTGGAAACACCATATATTTT; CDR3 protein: CASSQPGGTGNTIYF
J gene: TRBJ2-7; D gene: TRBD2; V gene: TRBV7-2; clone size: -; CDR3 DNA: TGTGCCAGCAGCCATAGCGGGGCTAGCTCCTACGAGCAGTACTTC; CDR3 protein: CASSHSGASSYEQYF
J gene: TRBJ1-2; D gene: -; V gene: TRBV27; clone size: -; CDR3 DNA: TGTGCCAGCAGTTTTACAGGGAACTATGGCTACACCTTC; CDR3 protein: CASSFTGNYGYTF
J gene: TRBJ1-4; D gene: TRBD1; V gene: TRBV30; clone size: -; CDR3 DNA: TGTGCCTGGATGTATTGGGACAGGGGAGGTGAAAAACTGTTTTTT; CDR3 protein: CAWMYWDRGGEKLFF
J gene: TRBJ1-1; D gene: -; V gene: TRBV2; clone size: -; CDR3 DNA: TGTGCCAGCAGTGAGGACCGTTGGGACACTGAAGCTTTCTTT; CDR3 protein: CASSEDRWDTEAFF
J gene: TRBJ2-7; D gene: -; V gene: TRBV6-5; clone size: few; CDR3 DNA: TGTGCCACCTTCTCGGAACAGAGATACGAGCAGTACTTC; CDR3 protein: CATFSEQRYEQYF
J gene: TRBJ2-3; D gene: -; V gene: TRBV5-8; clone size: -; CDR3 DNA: TGTGCCAGCAGCTTGGTTTCCCAGGGGTCCGGGACGCAGTATTTT; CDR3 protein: CASSLVSQGSGTQYF
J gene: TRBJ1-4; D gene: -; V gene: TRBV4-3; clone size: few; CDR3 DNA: TGCGCCAGCAGCCGAAGATCAACTAATGAAAAACTGTTTTTT; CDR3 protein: CASSRRSTNEKLFF
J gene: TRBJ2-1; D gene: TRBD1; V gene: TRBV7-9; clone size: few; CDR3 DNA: TGTGCCAGCAGCCCGGGACAGGGGGCGCAAAATGAGCAGTTCTTC; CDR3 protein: CASSPGQGAQNEQFF
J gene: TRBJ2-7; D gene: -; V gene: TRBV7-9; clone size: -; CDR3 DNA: TGTGCCAGCAGCTTAGATAGGCCGGCAAGCTCCTACGAGCAGTACTTC; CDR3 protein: CASSLDRPASSYEQYF
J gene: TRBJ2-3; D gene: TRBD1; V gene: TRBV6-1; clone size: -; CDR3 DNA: TGTGCCAGCAGCGTCGGGACAGAAAGCACAGATACGCAATATTTT; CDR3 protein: CASSVGTESTDTQYF
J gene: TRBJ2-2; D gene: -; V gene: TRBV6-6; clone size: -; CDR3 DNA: TGTGCCAGCAGTTTCACGAACACCGGGGAGCTGTTTTTT; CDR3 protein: CASSFTNTGELFF